Listed below are T cell receptor beta chains from one sample, sequenced in a study of cytomegalovirus exposure and HLA in healthy donors. TCRdb's copy holds only in-frame clones and misses some; the assay was immunoSEQ multiplex PCR. The sample contains more than 200,000 clones, about 83% of which appear only once. What was sequenced was PBMCs. The receptors originated from a human donor in good health. The CDR3 runs from the conserved cysteine through the conserved F or W. A D gene is named only where the DNA matches it firmly. The size entry is marked missing in some rows and otherwise reads once, few, many or a size class.

>NA|TRBJ1-5|TRBV18|NA
TGTGCCAGCTCACCACAAGGGGGTCCTAGCAATCAGCCCCAGCATTTT
CASSPQGGPSNQPQHF
>NA|TRBJ1-2|TRBV6-5|TRBD1
TGTGCCAGCAGACCCGGGACAGGAGGACGTTATGGCTACACCTTC
CASRPGTGGRYGYTF
>once|TRBJ2-1|TRBV27|TRBD2
TGTGCCAGCAGTTTATCAAGACTAGCGGGAGGTCCCAATGAGCAGTTCTTC
CASSLSRLAGGPNEQFF
>NA|TRBJ2-2|TRBV7-9|NA
TGTGCCAGCAGCCCTAGAACCGGGGAGCTGTTTTTT
CASSPRTGELFF
>NA|TRBJ2-2|TRBV9|NA
TGTGCCAGCAGCCGACCCAGGGGGCTGGGACTAGCATCTTCCGGGGAGCTGTTTTTT
CASSRPRGLGLASSGELFF
>NA|TRBJ2-5|TRBV6-5|NA
TGTGCCAGCAGTTACTCGATTAGGGGCGCCGGGGAGACCCAGTACTTC
CASSYSIRGAGETQYF
>NA|TRBJ2-1|TRBV6-5|NA
TGTGCCAGCAGTTACGACTACTACAATGAGCAGTTCTTC
CASSYDYYNEQFF
>few|TRBJ2-7|TRBV11-2|TRBD1
TGTGCCAGCAGCTTAGCCCGTGGCGGGACAGGGACCATTTTCTACGAGCAGTACTTC
CASSLARGGTGTIFYEQYF
>NA|TRBJ1-2|TRBV6-6|TRBD1
TGTGCCAGCAGTCGAGGGACAGAGACGAGACCCGTGGGGTACACCTTC
CASSRGTETRPVGYTF
>few|TRBJ2-7|TRBV7-2|TRBD2
TGTGCCAGCAGCTTAGCGGCTAGCGGGGGGCCCTACGAGCAGTACTTC
CASSLAASGGPYEQYF
>NA|TRBJ1-2|TRBV5-6|NA
TGTGCCAGCAGCTTTGGAGGGTCCGGCTACACCTTC
CASSFGGSGYTF
>NA|TRBJ1-2|TRBV6-5|NA
TGTGCCAGCAGTTACTCGGGGGCAGGATCGTATGGCTACACCTTC
CASSYSGAGSYGYTF
>NA|TRBJ2-1|TRBV2|TRBD2
TGTGCCAGCAGCCCGCTAGCGGGAGGGATGGATGAGCAGTTCTTC
CASSPLAGGMDEQFF
>NA|TRBJ2-1|TRBV13|TRBD2
TGTGCCAGCACCGGAGGCCCGGGACTAGCGGGACCGGTGTTGGTCAATGAGCAGTTCTTC
CASTGGPGLAGPVLVNEQFF
>few|TRBJ2-7|TRBV29-1|TRBD2
TGCAGCGTCGAGCGGGAGGACTTCGAGCAGTACTTC
CSVEREDFEQYF
>NA|TRBJ1-2|TRBV18|TRBD1
TGTGCCAGCTCGCGGTCAGGGGGCGACTATGGCTACACCTTC
CASSRSGGDYGYTF
>NA|TRBJ1-1|TRBV27|NA
TGTGCCAGCAGTTTACACGGAGTCATGAACACTGAAGCTTTCTTT
CASSLHGVMNTEAFF
>NA|TRBJ2-2|TRBV29-1|NA
TGCAGCGTTGTGGGAGTTCGTGGCGGGGAGCTGTTTTTT
CSVVGVRGGELFF
>once|TRBJ2-2|TRBV27|NA
TGTGCCAGCAGTTTTCCAGGCGGGGAGCTGTTTTTT
CASSFPGGELFF
>NA|TRBJ2-1|TRBV4-1|TRBD2
TGCGCCAGCAGCCAAGAGGATAGCGGGAGACCCTACAATGAGCAGTTCTTC
CASSQEDSGRPYNEQFF
>NA|TRBJ2-7|TRBV7-6|NA
TGTGCCAGCAGTCTCTCGGGGTATGAAGGCGGCTACGAGCAGTACTTC
CASSLSGYEGGYEQYF
>NA|TRBJ2-5|TRBV15|NA
TGTGCCACCAGAGACCTTACGGGTACCGGTGGGGAGACCCAGTACTTC
CATRDLTGTGGETQYF
>once|TRBJ2-3|TRBV4-1|TRBD2
TGCGCCAGCAGCCAAGACCCGGGGCCTAGCGGGAGTTTGGATACGCAGTATTTT
CASSQDPGPSGSLDTQYF
>once|TRBJ2-5|TRBV29-1|TRBD2
TGCAGCGTCGTACCGGGACTAGCGGGGGGCCAAGAGACCCAGTACTTC
CSVVPGLAGGQETQYF
>NA|TRBJ2-2|TRBV4-2|TRBD1
TGTGCCAGCAGCCAAGCTGACAGGGCCGGGGAGCTGTTTTTT
CASSQADRAGELFF
>few|TRBJ1-3|TRBV6-1|TRBD1
TGTGCCAGCAGGGGGACAGGGGGTGAAAACACCATATATTTT
CASRGTGGENTIYF
>NA|TRBJ2-7|TRBV11-2|NA
TGTGCCAGCAGCTTAACGAGCAGGTTGAACGAGCAGTACTTC
CASSLTSRLNEQYF
>NA|TRBJ2-2|TRBV28|NA
TGTGCCAGCAGTATCCGGACCGGGGAGCTGTTTTTT
CASSIRTGELFF
>NA|TRBJ2-7|TRBV4-2|TRBD2
TGTGCCAGCAGCCAAGATTTGAACGGTCTGCGGGAGAACGAGAAGGACGAGCAGTACTTC
CASSQDLNGLRENEKDEQYF